The entry below describes one T cell receptor (beta chain). Antigen: not known. Germline V gives CDR1 SGDLS, CDR2 YYNGEE. Trimming cost V 3 bases and J 4 bases; bases outside gene matches: 6. The CDR3 covers 14 residues. The sample is drawn from a study of graft-versus-host responses after intestinal transplantation. Study-level background: All recipients were transplanted with multivisceral, liver-intestinal, or isolated intestinal grafts. The whole recipient group had anti-thymocyte globulin induction followed by tacrolimus and steroids for roughly three years. General study findings and limits: There was an association between peak levels of circulating GvH clones and early post-transplant HvG declines. Detected in recipient marrow were GvH clones, some of which were first observed in ileum or blood.

Method: immunoSEQ multiplex PCR; TCRdb's copy keeps in-frame clones and lacks some. The data show about 39,000 clones, with around nine tenths seen just once and 7% to 7.5% held by the top ten. The input for sequencing was PBMCs, taken almost 270 days after transplant. The V and J genes are TRBV9 and TRBJ1-1, with 7 bases fitting TRBD1. The sequence came from a human patient who received an intestinal transplant, so some T cells may come from the graft donor. In DNA, the CDR3 is TGTGCCAGCAGCGCGACAGGGCCGGGCACTGAAGCTTTCTTT. Translating gives CASSATGPGTEAFF.